The 25 T cell receptor beta chains below were found in one sample sequenced in a study of T cell repertoires in cytomegalovirus infection. A single record per CDR3 protein comes from TCRdb applying MiXCR to the reads. Of hundreds of thousands of distinct CDR3 sequences in the sample, 33% were seen once. The antigens for these receptors are not known. The sample in question was cultured PBMCs, obtained from culture after CMV antigen stimulation. These receptors all stem from a human donor in good health (CMV status not recorded). Some clones in this sample may be carry-over from other donors' samples.

This clonotype has ten or more counts. The CDR3: CASSLDGTGTDTQYF. The CDR3, as DNA: TGTGCCAGCAGCTTAGACGGGACGGGCACAGATACGCAGTATTTT. The chain joins TRBV7-2 to TRBJ2-3, with D perhaps being TRBD1 or TRBD2 (5 bases each). V gave up 1 base and J gave up 1 base, with 9 bases separating them. CDR3 length equals 15 residues. Germline V gene data show CDR1 as SGHTA and CDR2 as FQGNSA.

The chain recombines TRBV4-1 with TRBJ2-5, with 8 bases fitting TRBD2. Trimming cost V 4 bases and J 12 bases; bases outside gene matches: 16. In germline, CDR1 is MGHRA, CDR2 YSYEKL. The CDR3 is made up of 15 amino acids. This CDR3 reads CASSLGLGRDADKYF. CDR3 nucleotide sequence: TGCGCCAGCAGCCTGGGACTAGGGCGGGATGCAGATAAGTACTTC.

This clonotype was observed a few times. The gene calls are TRBV6-1 and TRBJ2-1, with TRBD2 matching over 9 bases. Looked up from germline, CDR1 is MNHNS and CDR2 is SASEGT. The V and J ends lost 5 bases and 7 bases, in that order; junction bases with no gene match: 9. The CDR3 totals 15 residues. DNA of the CDR3: TGTGCCAGCAGTTCCCCTAGCGGGATGGGGAATGAGCAGTTCTTC. Residues: CASSSPSGMGNEQFF.

Only a few counts were recorded for this clonotype. Here the CDR3 reads CASSLTRVNEQFF. The CDR3 DNA follows: TGTGCCAGCAGCTTGACTAGAGTCAATGAGCAGTTCTTC. The chain joins TRBV28 to TRBJ2-1, with D maybe TRBD2 (6 bases). The germline V gene encodes CDR1 MDHEN and CDR2 SYDVKM. V was pared by 6 bases and J by 6 bases, with 12 bases between. The CDR3 is made up of 13 amino acids.

The rearrangement uses TRBV6-6 and TRBJ2-1, with 8 bases fitting TRBD1. V lost 6 bases, J lost 9 bases, and 13 bases stayed unmatched. The CDR3 covers 15 residues. CDR1 is MNHNY, CDR2 SVGAGI, per germline (reference sequence). CDR3 nucleotide sequence: TGTGCCAGCAGGTCCACAGGGGGGTTTGGTGGTGAGCAGTTCTTC. Its translation: CASRSTGGFGGEQFF.

The rearrangement uses TRBV7-2 and TRBJ2-7, with TRBD1 matching over 8 bases. Germline CDR1 SGHTA, CDR2 FQGNSA. V shed 4 bases and J 9 bases; nucleotides not matched to a gene: 5. This CDR3 has 12 amino acids. The DNA of the CDR3 is TGTGCCAGCAGCTCCCAGGGACAGGTGCAGTACTTC. Translated: CASSSQGQVQYF.

J is TRBJ2-3 and V is TRBV29-1; D is possibly TRBD2 (6 bases). V was clipped by 4 bases and J by 0 bases, with 29 bases between them. The CDR3 covers 20 residues. The germline gives CDR1 SQVTM, CDR2 ANQGSEA. The CDR3 spells CSVVGAEGISARYSTDTQYF. In DNA, the CDR3 is TGCAGCGTTGTGGGCGCGGAGGGGATTTCGGCCCGGTATAGCACAGATACGCAGTATTTT.

The J gene is TRBJ2-5, the V gene TRBV7-8, with a possible D match to TRBD2 (6 bases). The germline CDR1 and CDR2 sequences are SGHVS and FQNEAQ. The CDR3 runs 16 residues. Between the trimmed V and J ends, which lost 2 bases and 1 base, there was a span of 14 bases. The CDR3 DNA follows: TGTGCCAGCAGCTTAAAGTCGCGGGACTCCCAAGAGACCCAGTACTTC. Its protein is CASSLKSRDSQETQYF.

V is TRBV4-3 and J is TRBJ1-2, with D perhaps TRBD1 (6 bases). The CDR3 runs 16 residues. The germline V gene has CDR1 LGHNA and CDR2 YSLEER. V lost 2 bases, J lost 1 base, and 14 bases lay in between. CDR3 DNA: TGCGCCAGCAGCCAATGGACAGACTTGGTTAACTATGGCTACACCTTC. Translated, it gives CASSQWTDLVNYGYTF.

In this sample, this clonotype turned up many times. The V call is TRBV7-2, the J call TRBJ2-3, with D possibly being TRBD2 (5 bases). CDR1 and CDR2 from the germline V gene are SGHTA and FQGNSA. The CDR3 is 15 amino acids. Trimming removed 1 base from V and 5 bases from J, with 13 bases in between. The CDR3 spells CASSLERALLDTQYF. CDR3 nucleotides: TGTGCCAGCAGCTTAGAGAGGGCACTGCTAGATACGCAGTATTTT.

V usage is TRBV10-3 and J usage is TRBJ2-7; 7 nucleotides agree with TRBD2. J lost 0 bases, V lost 0 bases, and 2 bases had no gene match. The V gene's germline CDR1 is ENHRY and CDR2 SYGVKD. The CDR3 loop spans 15 amino acids. CDR3: CAISESRGSSYEQYV. CDR3 nucleotides: TGTGCCATCAGTGAGTCTCGCGGGAGCTCCTACGAGCAGTACGTC.

The V and J genes are TRBV6-2 or TRBV6-3 and TRBJ2-1; 13 nucleotides agree with TRBD2. Trimming at V came to 2 bases and at J to 4 bases, leaving 5 bases not matched to a gene. CDR3 length: 17 amino acids. Germline V gene sequence: CDR1 MNHEY, CDR2 SVGEGT. The CDR3 reads CASSYGTSGILYNEQFF. The CDR3 coding sequence is TGTGCCAGCAGTTACGGGACTAGCGGGATCCTATACAATGAGCAGTTCTTC.

The genes are TRBV11-3 and TRBJ2-1; a weak D match, TRBD2 (5 bases). This CDR3 has 18 residues. Trimming shortened V by 4 bases and J by 1 base, and 20 bases separated the two germline ends. Germline values: CDR1 SGHNT, CDR2 YENEEA. The CDR3 spells CASSSTGSTTDSYNEQFF. The CDR3 nucleotides read TGTGCCAGCAGCTCCACCGGTTCGACTACTGATTCCTACAATGAGCAGTTCTTC.

A word on this clonotype: One end of the junction is discordant with germline, which a read error may explain. The chain has TRBV28 and TRBJ2-2; TRBD2 is a possible D gene (6 bases). CDR3 size: 18 residues. The germline gives CDR1 MDHEN, CDR2 SYDVKM. CDR3: CASSFLANSGQNTGGLFF. The DNA of the CDR3 is TGTGCCAGCAGTTTCCTCGCAAACTCAGGGCAGAACACCGGGGGGCTGTTTTTT.

This clonotype was detected only a few times. The chain couples TRBV12-5 to TRBJ1-2; D ambiguous. The CDR3 extends over 16 amino acids. Trimming removed 3 bases from V and 2 bases from J, with 16 bases in between. Germline assignment: CDR1 LGHNT and CDR2 FRNRAP. The CDR3 loop is CASGFGVRTLNYGYTF. The CDR3 DNA sequence: TGTGCTAGTGGTTTTGGAGTTCGGACCCTAAACTATGGCTACACCTTC. Variable domain in full (rest from reference TRBV12-5 and TRBJ1-2): DARVTQTPRHKVTEMGQEVTMRCQPILGHNTVFWYRQTMMQGLELLAYFRNRAPLDDSGMPKDRFSAEMPDATLATLKIQPSEPRDSAVYFCASGFGVRTLNYGYTFGSGTRLTVV.

The genes are TRBV4-3 and TRBJ2-5; the D is unclear. The CDR3 has 15 residues. The germline CDR1 and CDR2 sequences are LGHNA and YSLEER. Trimming removed 3 bases from V and 5 bases from J, with 16 bases in between. The CDR3 sequence: CASSQARGILETQYF. CDR3 coding DNA: TGCGCCAGCAGCCAGGCGCGAGGTATTCTGGAGACCCAGTACTTC.

A few counts support this clonotype. This chain links TRBV7-2 with TRBJ1-4, with D perhaps matching TRBD1 (5 bases). Germline V gene lookup returns CDR1 SGHTA and CDR2 FQGNSA. There are 14 residues in the CDR3. The V gene lost 1 base and the J gene lost 8 bases, with 11 bases spanning the gap. The CDR3 is CASSLETDNEKLFF. The CDR3 DNA reads as TGTGCCAGCAGCTTAGAGACGGACAACGAAAAACTGTTTTTT.

The chain recombines TRBV7-2 with TRBJ2-1, with D possibly TRBD1 on 5 matching bases. Trimming pared 0 bases from V and 3 bases from J, leaving 9 bases between. From germline, CDR1 is SGHTA and CDR2 FQGNSA. The CDR3 spans 15 residues. The CDR3 DNA sequence: TGTGCCAGCAGCTTAGCTAGTGACAGCTACAATGAGCAGTTCTTC. As protein: CASSLASDSYNEQFF.

This clonotype was observed a handful of times. The chain is built from TRBV30 and TRBJ1-2, with TRBD1 matching over 9 bases. Looked up from germline, CDR1 is GTSNPN and CDR2 is SVGIG (reference sequence). CDR3 length: 14 amino acids. V shed 3 bases, J shed 5 bases, and the junction held 7 bases outside the gene matches. The DNA of the CDR3 is TGTGCCTGGAGGGACCTGGGGACAGGGTATGGCTACACCTTC. Translation: CAWRDLGTGYGYTF.

This rearrangement joins TRBV11-2 to TRBJ2-1, with 8 bases identical to TRBD2. V shed 5 bases, J shed 8 bases, and the junction held 17 bases outside the gene matches. This CDR3 has 17 amino acids. Germline V gene data show CDR1 as SGHAT and CDR2 as FQNNGV. The CDR3 here is CASSRRAGSGSKDEQFF. The CDR3 DNA reads as TGTGCCAGCAGCCGGCGCGCAGGGAGCGGGAGTAAAGATGAGCAGTTCTTC.

The J gene is TRBJ2-5, the V gene TRBV12-3 or TRBV12-4, with TRBD1 matching 8 bases. V dropped 6 bases and J dropped 2; count of bases not matched to a gene: 5. The CDR3 has 14 amino acids. In nucleotides, the CDR3 is TGTGCCAGCAGACGGACAGGGTTACAAGAGACCCAGTACTTC. Encoded protein: CASRRTGLQETQYF.

This chain uses TRBV6-6 with TRBJ2-3; D ambiguous. Trimming took off 0 bases at V and 4 bases at J, with 8 bases between the two ends. This CDR3 is 14 amino acids long. Germline lookup yields CDR1 MNHNY and CDR2 SVGAGI (reference sequence). This CDR3 is CASSYSSSPDTQYF. CDR3 sequence (DNA): TGTGCCAGCAGTTACTCCAGCTCTCCAGATACGCAGTATTTT.

This clonotype came up many times. The rearrangement uses TRBV7-2 and TRBJ2-3; the D is unclear. V dropped 2 bases and J dropped 3 bases, with 12 bases sitting between them. The CDR3 length is 15 residues. CDR1 and CDR2 from the germline V gene are SGHTA and FQGNSA. This CDR3 is CASSLSSSPTDTQYF. The CDR3 DNA reads TGTGCCAGCAGCTTAAGCTCCTCCCCGACAGATACGCAGTATTTT.

The V call is TRBV7-3, the J call TRBJ2-1; D gene unclear. Germline V gene data show CDR1 as SGHTA and CDR2 as FQGTGA. The CDR3 is made up of 13 amino acids. Trimming took off 5 bases at V and 7 bases at J, with 12 bases between the two ends. CDR3 in DNA: TGTGCCAGCAGCCCTCTTCCTAGAAATGAGCAGTTCTTC. Protein product: CASSPLPRNEQFF.

This clonotype was observed at least ten times. J is TRBJ2-1 and V is TRBV7-9; the match to TRBD2 covers 8 bases. V lost 6 bases, J lost 0 bases, and 4 bases stayed unmatched. CDR3 length: 15 amino acids. Germline V gene data show CDR1 as SEHNR and CDR2 as FQNEAQ (reference sequence). This CDR3 reads CASRRSGSSYNEQFF. Written as DNA, the CDR3 is TGTGCCAGCAGGCGAAGCGGGAGCTCCTACAATGAGCAGTTCTTC.